This TCR beta chain is from a study of shared clonotypes between healthy human individuals. Study details: The cohort comprised a couple of women and a few men. Their ages spanned 18 to 49 years.

Study results and caveats: Some naive CD4 clonotypes, 4% to 6%, turned up in common across a handful of donors. Investigators expected sequencing depth to affect clonotype sharing among donors.

In regard to this clone: No antigen is known for it. Other nucleotide sequences from this sample produce the same CDR3.

Here immunoSEQ multiplex PCR was the method, and the copy in TCRdb shows in-frame clones only, minus some. The sample records around 330,000 clones, around two thirds being singletons. Germline V lookup: CDR1 SNHLY, CDR2 FYNNEI. The CDR3 is made up of 13 amino acids. Deletions cut 9 bases from V and 5 bases from J, with 14 bases between. The V call is TRBV2, the J call TRBJ1-5, with D possibly matching TRBD1 (5 bases). This TCR derives from a young man in good health. Sequenced sample: memory CD4+ T cells sorted from blood. Specified subset: CD45RA-negative fraction. The CDR3 reads CASRGWGDQPQHF. CDR3 nucleotides: TGTGCCAGTAGGGGTTGGGGGGATCAGCCCCAGCATTTT. Complete variable domain (other parts from reference TRBV2 and TRBJ1-5): EPEVTQTPSHQVTQMGQEVILRCVPISNHLYFYWYRQILGQKVEFLVSFYNNEISEKSEIFDDQFSVERPDGSNFTLKIRSTKLEDSAMYFCASRGWGDQPQHFGDGTRLSIL.